One T cell receptor (beta chain) is described in this entry. Its antigen is unknown. Base qualities are not provided; no much larger clone lies one nucleotide away. This specimen includes other DNA sequences encoding the same CDR3. Genomic DNA was extracted from sorted cells for sequencing of the TCRbeta CDR3 region. The immunoSEQ Assay was used for sequencing of TCRbeta CDR3 regions. The source is immuneACCESS, and TCRdb retained only in-frame sequences with V and J called. Part of the clones is not carried over; for the studies checked, unresolved V genes explain less than half of this, and the remainder is unexplained. A total of about 20,000 clones appear in this sample, around 80% of them only once. The ten largest make up more than 25% of the sample. Between the V and J ends, shortened by 0 bases and 3 bases respectively, the junction contains 10 bases. From its cysteine to its phenylalanine, the CDR3 spans 15 amino acids. The read is trimmed to its CDR3 DNA, 45 bases read in frame from base 1. The germline V gene supplies CDR1 SGHDT and CDR2 YYEEEE.

The trial excluded patients who had a history of autoimmune disease or who were on systemic immunosuppression. Peripheral blood for TCR sequencing was collected from all dose cohorts at baseline, on cycle 4 day 1, and on cycle 7 day 1. The samples were taken from a phase I, first-in-human, multicenter, open-label dose-escalation trial of ivuxolimab. Adults with locally advanced or metastatic head and neck squamous cell, hepatocellular, melanoma or renal cell carcinoma were enrolled in the trial. CD4+ and CD8+ T cells were sorted separately from peripheral blood before TCR sequencing. The data were taken from a study of OX40 agonist ivuxolimab in advanced cancers. With regard to the full study: Ivuxolimab was an agonistic, fully human IgG2 monoclonal antibody directed against OX40 (CD134), a costimulatory receptor. The paper reports the monotherapy dose-escalation portion (N = 52 patients) of the phase I ivuxolimab trial. Intravenous ivuxolimab was administered to patients every 2 weeks at six dose levels: 0.01, 0.1, 0.3, 1.5, 3 and 10 mg/kg. Among the 50 to 55 dose-escalation patients, some 20 had hepatocellular carcinoma, roughly 15 melanoma, 9 renal cell carcinoma and 9 head and neck cancer. In the dose-escalation cohort, approximately 83% of patients were male, and the mean age was around 65 years with a range of 23 to 79. Prior anti-PD-1, anti-PD-L1 or anti-CTLA-4 therapy was permitted, and checkpoint inhibitors had been received by more than 35% of dose-escalation patients. Partial responses occurred in three dose-escalation patients: two with cutaneous melanoma and one with hepatocellular carcinoma. The point of sequencing TCRbeta in the periphery was to test whether ivuxolimab changed TCR sequence diversity and drove clonal T-cell expansion.

General study outcomes and caveats: Partial responders in the 0.1-3.0 mg/kg groups had among the lowest normalized peripheral clonal expansion, especially among CD8+ T cells. Low levels of normalized T-cell clonal expansion were also seen in some patients who did not respond. Which antigens the clonally expanded peripheral T cells were specific for was not determined. At doses of 0.1 to 3.0 mg/kg, clonal expansion of both CD4+ and CD8+ T cells in blood was seen between baseline and week 6. After ivuxolimab, more expanded clones were found on average in CD8+ T cells than in CD4+ T cells.

The sample in question was CD4+ or CD8+ T cells sorted from blood, obtained in a trial of the OX40 agonist ivuxolimab. The receptor comes from an adult with an advanced solid tumor such as melanoma, head and neck, liver or kidney cancer. The V and J segments used are TRBV5-6 and TRBJ2-1; possibly the D gene is TRBD1, per 6 matching bases. The DNA sequence reads TGTGCCAGCAGCTTGGGAGGGGGTAGCTACAATGAGCAGTTCTTC. This translates into CASSLGGGSYNEQFF.